This T cell receptor (beta chain) derives from a study of vaccination and CD4 T cells after COVID-19. The CDR3 consists of 17 residues. The germline gives CDR1 MNHEY, CDR2 SVGEGT. With 5 bases clipped from V and 1 base from J, the junction kept 12 bases outside the gene matches. The assay that was used to sequence DNA from cultured CD4+ T cells was the Oncomine TCR Beta short-read assay. MiXCR, applied by TCRdb to the PCR reads, yields one record per CDR3 protein. The sample consists of 19,000 or so distinct CDR3 sequences, over 60% of them appearing once. This clonotype appeared a single time. Its antigen is not identified. This sample's treatment: roughly ten-day PBMC culture with coronavirus spike peptide pools or control peptides (ViraFEST assay). Cultures of PBMCs, some 2 million per well, were set up with roughly 9.5 IU/ml IL-2 and approximately 9.7 ug/ml peptide pools.

This TCR derives from a human donor who received a COVID-19 vaccine. The starting material was CD4+ T cells from blood, cultured in vitro, obtained after SARS-CoV-2 vaccination. The rearrangement links TRBV6-2 or TRBV6-3 to TRBJ1-1; 8 bases match TRBD1. The DNA for the CDR3 is TGTGCCAGCAGTCCCTACAGGGGGAAAACACAGAACACTGAAGCTTTCTTT. Translated: CASSPYRGKTQNTEAFF.